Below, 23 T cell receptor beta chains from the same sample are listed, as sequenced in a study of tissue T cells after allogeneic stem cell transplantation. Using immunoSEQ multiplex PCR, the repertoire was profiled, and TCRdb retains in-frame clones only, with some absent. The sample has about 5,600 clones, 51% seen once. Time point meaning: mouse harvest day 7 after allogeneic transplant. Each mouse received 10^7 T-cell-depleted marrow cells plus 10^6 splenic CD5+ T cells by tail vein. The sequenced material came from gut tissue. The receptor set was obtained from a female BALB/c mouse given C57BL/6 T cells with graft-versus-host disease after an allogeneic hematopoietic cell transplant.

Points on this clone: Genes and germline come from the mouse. The DNA read from the CDR3 is TGTGCCAGCAGGGGGACAGGGGGCACCGGGCAGCTCTAC. It is translated as CASRGTGGTGQLY. The CDR3 in its entirety is CASRGTGGTGQLYF. The chain carries TRBV3 and TRBJ2-2; 11 bases are shared with TRBD1. The observed sequence ends 1 residue before the CDR3 terminus, with the missing tail filled in from the germline J gene. Germline CDR1 reads SNHLY; CDR2 reads FYNGKV (reference sequence). The length of the CDR3 is 14 residues. The junction had 1 base not matched to a gene; V was cut back by 6 bases and J by 4 bases.

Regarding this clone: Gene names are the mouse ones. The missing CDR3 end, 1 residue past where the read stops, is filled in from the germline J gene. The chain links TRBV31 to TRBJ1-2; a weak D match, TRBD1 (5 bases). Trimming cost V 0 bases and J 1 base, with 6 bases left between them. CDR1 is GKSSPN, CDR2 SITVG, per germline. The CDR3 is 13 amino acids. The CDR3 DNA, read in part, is TGTGCCTGGAGTCTCGACAGAAACTCCGACTACACC. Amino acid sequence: CAWSLDRNSDYT. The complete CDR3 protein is CAWSLDRNSDYTF.

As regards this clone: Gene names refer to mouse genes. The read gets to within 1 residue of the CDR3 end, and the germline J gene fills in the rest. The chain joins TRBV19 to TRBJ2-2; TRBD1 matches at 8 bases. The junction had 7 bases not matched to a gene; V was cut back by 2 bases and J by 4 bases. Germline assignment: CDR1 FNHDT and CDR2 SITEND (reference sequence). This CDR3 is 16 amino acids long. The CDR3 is CASSIRTGKGTGQLYF. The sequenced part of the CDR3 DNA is TGTGCCAGCAGTATTAGGACAGGGAAGGGCACCGGGCAGCTCTAC.

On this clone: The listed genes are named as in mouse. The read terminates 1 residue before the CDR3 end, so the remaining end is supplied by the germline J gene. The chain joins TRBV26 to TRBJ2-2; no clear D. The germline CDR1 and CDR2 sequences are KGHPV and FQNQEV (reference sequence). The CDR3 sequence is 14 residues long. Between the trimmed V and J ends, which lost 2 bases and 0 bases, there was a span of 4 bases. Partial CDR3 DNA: TGTGCCAGCAGTCTGGGAACAAACACCGGGCAGCTCTAC. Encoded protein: CASSLGTNTGQLY. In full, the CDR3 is CASSLGTNTGQLYF.

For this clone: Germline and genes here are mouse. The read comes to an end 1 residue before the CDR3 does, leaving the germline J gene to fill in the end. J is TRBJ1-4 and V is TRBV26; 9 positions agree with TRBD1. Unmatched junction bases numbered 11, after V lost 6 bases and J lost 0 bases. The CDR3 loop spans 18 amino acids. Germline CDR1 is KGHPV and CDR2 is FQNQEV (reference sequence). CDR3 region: CASRAGTGKKISNERLFF. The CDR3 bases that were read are TGTGCCAGCAGGGCCGGGACAGGGAAGAAGATTTCCAACGAAAGATTATTT.

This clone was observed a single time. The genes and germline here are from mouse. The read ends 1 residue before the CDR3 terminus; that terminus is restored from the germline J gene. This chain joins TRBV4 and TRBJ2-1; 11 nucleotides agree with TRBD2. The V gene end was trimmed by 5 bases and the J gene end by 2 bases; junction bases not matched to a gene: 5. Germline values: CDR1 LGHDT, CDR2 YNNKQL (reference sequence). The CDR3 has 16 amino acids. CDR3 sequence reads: CASSPDWGGDYAEQFF. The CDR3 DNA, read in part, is TGTGCCAGCAGCCCAGACTGGGGGGGGGACTATGCTGAGCAGTTC.

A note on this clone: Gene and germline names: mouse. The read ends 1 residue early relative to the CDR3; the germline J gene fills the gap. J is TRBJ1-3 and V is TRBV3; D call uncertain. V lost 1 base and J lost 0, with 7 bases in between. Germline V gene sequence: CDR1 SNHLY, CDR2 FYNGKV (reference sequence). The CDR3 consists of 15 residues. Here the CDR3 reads CASSLVTTSGNTLYF. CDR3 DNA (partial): TGTGCCAGCAGCTTAGTGACAACTTCTGGAAATACGCTCTAT.

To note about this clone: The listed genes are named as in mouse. The CDR3 loop reads CASSFGQGNSPLYF. CDR3 DNA (partial): TGTGCCAGCAGTTTCGGACAGGGGAATTCGCCCCTCTAC. The rearrangement links TRBV26 to TRBJ1-6; 9 positions match TRBD1. The read terminates 1 residue before the CDR3 end, so the remaining end is supplied by the germline J gene. TRBJ1-6 is classed as an ORF, of uncertain function. V was pared by 5 bases and J by 7 bases, with 3 bases of the junction left unmatched. CDR1 KGHPV and CDR2 FQNQEV come from the germline V gene (reference sequence). This CDR3 is built from 14 residues.

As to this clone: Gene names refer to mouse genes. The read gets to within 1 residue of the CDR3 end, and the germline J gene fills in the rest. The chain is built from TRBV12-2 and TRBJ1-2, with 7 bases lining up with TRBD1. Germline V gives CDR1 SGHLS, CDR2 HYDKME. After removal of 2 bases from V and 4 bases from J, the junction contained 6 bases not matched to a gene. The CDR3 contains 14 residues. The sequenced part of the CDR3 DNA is TGTGCCAGCTCTCGAAGGGGGCACGGCTCCGACTACACC. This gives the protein CASSRRGHGSDYT. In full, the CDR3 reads CASSRRGHGSDYTF.

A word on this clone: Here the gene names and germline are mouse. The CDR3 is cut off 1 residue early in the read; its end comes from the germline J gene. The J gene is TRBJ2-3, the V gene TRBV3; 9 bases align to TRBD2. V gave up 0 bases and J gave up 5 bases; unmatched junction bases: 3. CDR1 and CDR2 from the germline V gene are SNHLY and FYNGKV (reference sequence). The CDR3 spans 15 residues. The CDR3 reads CASSLAWGGGETLYF. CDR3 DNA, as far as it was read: TGTGCCAGCAGCTTAGCGTGGGGGGGCGGAGAAACGCTGTAT.

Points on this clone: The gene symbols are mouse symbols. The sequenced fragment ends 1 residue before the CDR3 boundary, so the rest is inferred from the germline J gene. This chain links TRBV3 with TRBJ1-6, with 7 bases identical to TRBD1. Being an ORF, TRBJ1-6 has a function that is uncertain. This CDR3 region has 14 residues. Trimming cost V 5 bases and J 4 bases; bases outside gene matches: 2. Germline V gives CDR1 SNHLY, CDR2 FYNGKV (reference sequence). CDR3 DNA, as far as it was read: TGTGCCAGCAGCCCGGGACAGTATAATTCGCCCCTCTAC. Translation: CASSPGQYNSPLY. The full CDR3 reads CASSPGQYNSPLYF.

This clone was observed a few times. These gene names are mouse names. The CDR3 DNA, read in part, is TGTGCCAGCAGTCGGGACATCTATGAACAGTAC. Protein product: CASSRDIYEQY. The whole CDR3 reads CASSRDIYEQYF. This sequence joins TRBV5 and TRBJ2-7, with D possibly matching TRBD1 (6 bases). Read sequence stops 1 residue before the CDR3 end, and the germline J gene provides the missing end. This CDR3 has 12 amino acids. The germline CDR1 and CDR2 sequences are LGHNA and YNLKQL (reference sequence). Between the trimmed V and J ends, which lost 6 bases and 3 bases, there was a span of 9 bases.

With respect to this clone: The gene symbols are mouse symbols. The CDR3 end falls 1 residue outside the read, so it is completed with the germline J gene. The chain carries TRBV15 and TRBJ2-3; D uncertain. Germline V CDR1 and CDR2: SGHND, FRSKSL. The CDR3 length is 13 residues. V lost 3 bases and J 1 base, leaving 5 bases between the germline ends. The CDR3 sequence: CASSFGGAETLYF. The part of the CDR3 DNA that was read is TGTGCCAGCAGTTTCGGTGGTGCAGAAACGCTGTAT.

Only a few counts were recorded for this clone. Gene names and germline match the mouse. CDR3 DNA, as far as it was read: TGTGCCAGCAGCTTATTGGGGGGGCTGGAACAGTAC. It yields the protein CASSLLGGLEQY. The entire CDR3 sequence reads CASSLLGGLEQYF. The chain uses TRBV3 and TRBJ2-7; 9 bases fit TRBD2. The read comes to an end 1 residue before the CDR3 does, leaving the germline J gene to fill in the end. With V trimmed by 2 bases and J by 7 bases, 3 bases remained unmatched. The CDR3 spans 13 residues. CDR1 is SNHLY, CDR2 FYNGKV, per germline (reference sequence). The variable domain in full, completed from reference TRBV3 and TRBJ2-7, reads GPKVLQIPSHQIIDMGQMVTLNCDPVSNHLYFYWYKQILGQQMEFLVNFYNGKVMEKSKLFKDQFSVERPDGSYFTLKIQPTALEDSAVYFCASSLLGGLEQYFGPGTRLTVL.

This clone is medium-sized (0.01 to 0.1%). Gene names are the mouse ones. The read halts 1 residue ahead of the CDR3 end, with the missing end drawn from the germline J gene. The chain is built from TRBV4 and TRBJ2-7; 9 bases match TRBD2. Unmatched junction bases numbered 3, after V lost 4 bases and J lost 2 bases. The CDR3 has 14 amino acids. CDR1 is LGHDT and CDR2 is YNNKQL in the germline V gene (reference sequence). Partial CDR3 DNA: TGTGCCAGCAGCTCCGGACTGGGGACCTATGAACAGTAC. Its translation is CASSSGLGTYEQY. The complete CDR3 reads CASSSGLGTYEQYF.

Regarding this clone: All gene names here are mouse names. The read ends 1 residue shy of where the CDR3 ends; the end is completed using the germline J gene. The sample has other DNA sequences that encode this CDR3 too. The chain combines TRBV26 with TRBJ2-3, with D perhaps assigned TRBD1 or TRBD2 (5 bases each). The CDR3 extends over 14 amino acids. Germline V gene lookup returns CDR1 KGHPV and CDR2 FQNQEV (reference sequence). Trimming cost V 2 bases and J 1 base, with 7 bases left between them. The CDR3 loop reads CASSLGGRAETLYF. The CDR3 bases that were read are TGTGCCAGCAGTCTGGGGGGTCGTGCAGAAACGCTGTAT.

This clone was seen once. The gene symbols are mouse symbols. The sequenced CDR3 bases are TGTGCCAGCTCTCTCGGGGGTGGAAATACGCTCTAT. Translating gives CASSLGGGNTLY. The entire CDR3 sequence reads CASSLGGGNTLYF. This chain uses TRBV12-1 with TRBJ1-3; D is perhaps TRBD1 (5 bases). The sequence runs out 1 residue before the end of the CDR3; the remainder is reconstructed from the germline J gene. The CDR3 has 13 residues. V lost 0 bases and J lost 3, with 5 bases in between. In germline, CDR1 is SGHSN, CDR2 HYEKVE.

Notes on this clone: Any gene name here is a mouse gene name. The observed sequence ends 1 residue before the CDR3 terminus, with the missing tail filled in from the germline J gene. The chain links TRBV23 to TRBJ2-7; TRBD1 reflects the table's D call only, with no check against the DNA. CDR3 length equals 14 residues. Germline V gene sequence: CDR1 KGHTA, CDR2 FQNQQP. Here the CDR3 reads CSSSQKTGGAEQYF. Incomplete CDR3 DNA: TGCTCCAGCAGTCAGAAAACAGGGGGCGCTGAACAGTAC.

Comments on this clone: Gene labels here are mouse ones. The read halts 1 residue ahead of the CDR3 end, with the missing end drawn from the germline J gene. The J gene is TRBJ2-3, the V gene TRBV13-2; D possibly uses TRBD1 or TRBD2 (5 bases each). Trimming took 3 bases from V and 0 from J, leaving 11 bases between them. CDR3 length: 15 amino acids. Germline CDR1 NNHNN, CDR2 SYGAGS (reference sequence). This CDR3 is CASGGGTVSAETLYF. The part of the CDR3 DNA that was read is TGTGCCAGCGGTGGGGGGACGGTTAGTGCAGAAACGCTGTAT.

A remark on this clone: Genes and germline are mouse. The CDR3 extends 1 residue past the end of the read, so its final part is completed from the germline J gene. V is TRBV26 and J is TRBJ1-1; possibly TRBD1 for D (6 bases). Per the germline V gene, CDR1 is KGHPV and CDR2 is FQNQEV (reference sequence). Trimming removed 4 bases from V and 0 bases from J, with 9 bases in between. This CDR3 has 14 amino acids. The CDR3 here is CASSPGHTNTEVFF. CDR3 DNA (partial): TGTGCCAGCAGTCCGGGACATACAAACACAGAAGTCTTC.

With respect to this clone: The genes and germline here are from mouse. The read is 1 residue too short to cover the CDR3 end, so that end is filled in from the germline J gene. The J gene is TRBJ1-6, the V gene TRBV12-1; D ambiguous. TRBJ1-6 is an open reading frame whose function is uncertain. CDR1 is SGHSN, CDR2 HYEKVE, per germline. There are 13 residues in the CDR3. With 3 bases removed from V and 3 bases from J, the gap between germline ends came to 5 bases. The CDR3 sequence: CASSRHYNSPLYF. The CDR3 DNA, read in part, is TGTGCCAGCTCTAGGCACTATAATTCGCCCCTCTAC.

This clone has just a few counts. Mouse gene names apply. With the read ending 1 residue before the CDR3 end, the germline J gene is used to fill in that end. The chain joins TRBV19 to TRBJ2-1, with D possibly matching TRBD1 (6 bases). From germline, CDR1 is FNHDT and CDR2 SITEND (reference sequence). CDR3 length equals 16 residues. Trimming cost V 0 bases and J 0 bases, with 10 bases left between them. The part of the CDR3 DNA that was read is TGTGCCAGCAGTATAGCTGGGACAAATAACTATGCTGAGCAGTTC. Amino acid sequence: CASSIAGTNNYAEQF. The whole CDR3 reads CASSIAGTNNYAEQFF.

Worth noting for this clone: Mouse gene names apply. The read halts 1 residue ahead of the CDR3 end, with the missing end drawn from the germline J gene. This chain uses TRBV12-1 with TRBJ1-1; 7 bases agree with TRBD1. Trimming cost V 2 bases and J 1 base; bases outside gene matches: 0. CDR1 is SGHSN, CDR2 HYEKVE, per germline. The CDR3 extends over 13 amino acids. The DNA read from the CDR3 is TGTGCCAGCTCTCGACAGGGGAACACAGAAGTCTTC. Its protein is CASSRQGNTEVF. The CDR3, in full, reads CASSRQGNTEVFF.